This T cell receptor beta chain appears in the sequencing data of a study of monozygotic twins with inflammatory bowel disease. With eight separate reactions per sample, the authors made cDNA. UMIs bearing a 6-nucleotide sample barcode were added through template switching. TCRdb reprocessed the 5' RACE reads and reports one entry per CDR3 protein, with no DNA. Its table records 110,000 to 150,000 distinct CDR3 sequences. The study's findings and limits: Support was absent for any single strong signal or clonotype linked to IBD. The co-twins with IBD showed lower TCRbeta diversity (inverse Simpson) than their healthy siblings.

Details on this clonotype: The antigen is unknown.

The source of this sequence is a human donor with ulcerative colitis or Crohn's disease, or a healthy co-twin of an affected twin (not recorded which). Sequencing was performed on blood.

CDR3 residues: CASKYGFGNTIYF. The rearrangement joins TRBV3-1 to TRBJ1-3. The length of the CDR3 is 13 residues. Germline V lookup: CDR1 LGHDT, CDR2 YNNKEL (reference sequence).